This TCR beta chain appears in the sequencing data of a study of T cell responses to AZD1222 COVID-19 vaccine. Some clones are missing from TCRdb's copy, which holds only in-frame ones; the method was immunoSEQ multiplex PCR. The sample includes 90,000 to 140,000 clones, roughly 82% of them seen just once. Of note for this clone: Its target is unknown. The junction shows a germline mismatch at one end, possibly a read error.

Germline CDR1 SEHNR, CDR2 FQNEAQ (reference sequence). This CDR3 is built from 14 residues. Study-wide results and limits: Clonal diversity was possibly underestimated; the donors were predominantly white British and more often female.

The chain recombines TRBV7-9 with TRBJ1-1; 8 bases align to TRBD1. The source is an adult in good health. Sequenced material: peripheral blood, taken on day 0 of AZD1222 vaccination. The CDR3 DNA follows: TGTGCCAGCAGCTTATATTCAGGGGGCGCTGACGCTTTCTTT. It codes for CASSLYSGGADAFF.